This TCR beta chain was sequenced in a study of PD-L1 blockade in urothelial cancer. Study-wide context: Patients began atezolizumab, 1,200 mg intravenously every 3 weeks, in about 2014.

The assay was immunoSEQ multiplex PCR, and TCRdb's table has in-frame clones only and misses some. The profile covers tens of thousands of clones, with 80% to 85% appearing a single time and 2% to 2.5% taken by the ten largest. CDR3 length: 13 residues. Germline values: CDR1 GTSNPN, CDR2 SVGIG (reference sequence). V dropped 6 bases and J dropped 5; count of bases not matched to a gene: 8. The time point denotes: pretreatment peripheral blood. The sequence was collected from a man aged 55-75 years with urothelial cancer. J is TRBJ2-5 and V is TRBV30; 8 nucleotides agree with TRBD2. The input for sequencing was PBMCs, taken around atezolizumab (anti-PD-L1) treatment. The CDR3 loop reads CACAGGGGETQYF. The CDR3 region has the DNA TGTGCCTGCGCGGGGGGCGGAGGGGAGACCCAGTACTTC.